These 30 T cell receptor beta chains were all obtained from the same sample, sequenced in a study of cytomegalovirus exposure and HLA in healthy donors. PCR primers comprised 60 Vbeta and 13 Jbeta primers. The table came from immunoSEQ multiplex PCR; TCRdb's copy has only in-frame clones and leaves some out. Among around 220,000 clones, less than 80% were seen once, and the ten largest hold about 0.22%. Sequenced: PBMCs. These receptors were collected from a girl between 2 and 10 years old in good health and CMV-seronegative.

Turning to this clone: At one end, the junction sequence differs from germline, possibly due to a read error. The rearrangement uses TRBV15 and TRBJ2-1, with 14 nucleotides matching TRBD2. Germline V lookup: CDR1 LNHNV, CDR2 YYDKDF (reference sequence). There are 19 residues in the CDR3. The chain's CDR3 is CATRRGAGTSGSGSNEQFF. The CDR3 nucleotides read TGTGCCACCAGAAGAGGCGCCGGGACTAGCGGGAGTGGGAGCAATGAGCAGTTCTTC.

The CDR3 reads CASSPYRDSGYEQYF. The CDR3, as DNA: TGCGCCAGCAGCCCGTATCGGGATAGCGGCTACGAGCAGTACTTC. This chain joins TRBV4-1 and TRBJ2-7; TRBD2 is a possible D gene (6 bases). V was cut by 4 bases and J by 3 bases, with 16 bases left in between. The germline gives CDR1 MGHRA, CDR2 YSYEKL. CDR3 size: 15 residues.

This chain uses TRBV5-1 with TRBJ2-7; D possibly corresponds to TRBD1 (6 bases). The germline V gene has CDR1 SGHRS and CDR2 YFSETQ. CDR3 length: 14 residues. V dropped 4 bases and J dropped 4 bases, with 15 bases sitting between them. The CDR3 DNA sequence: TGCGCCAGCAGCCCTAGGGACACCCAATACGAGCAGTACTTC. Its protein is CASSPRDTQYEQYF.

The J gene is TRBJ1-2, the V gene TRBV15; TRBD1 matches at 7 bases. The V segment lost 4 bases and the J segment 4 bases; nucleotides outside the gene matches: 18. This CDR3 has 18 residues. Germline CDR1 and CDR2: LNHNV and YYDKDF (reference sequence). As DNA, the CDR3 is TGTGCCACCAGCAAACAACAGGGGTTGGTAGGTGGGAGCTATGGCTACACCTTC. It translates to CATSKQQGLVGGSYGYTF.

The gene calls are TRBV6-1 and TRBJ1-2; the match to TRBD1 covers 8 bases. The CDR3 consists of 12 residues. Per germline, CDR1 MNHNS and CDR2 SASEGT. J gave up 5 bases and V 6 bases, and 2 bases lay outside the gene matches. The CDR3 DNA follows: TGTGCCAGCAGACAGGGGGAATATGGCTACACCTTC. Protein product: CASRQGEYGYTF.

The chain uses TRBV6-1 and TRBJ1-2, with TRBD1 matching over 9 bases. This CDR3 comprises 16 residues. V gave up 2 bases and J gave up 2 bases; unmatched junction bases: 6. Germline loops: CDR1 MNHNS, CDR2 SASEGT. CDR3 bases: TGTGCCAGCAGTGAATGGACAGGGGCGGTCAACTATGGCTACACCTTC. Residues: CASSEWTGAVNYGYTF.

The genes are TRBV28 and TRBJ1-5; a possible D gene is TRBD1 (6 bases). Trimming stripped 3 bases from V and 8 bases from J, with 17 bases between. Germline loops: CDR1 MDHEN, CDR2 SYDVKM. This CDR3 is built from 15 residues. CDR3 sequence: CASSFGFTGLEPQHF. The CDR3 region has the DNA TGTGCCAGCAGTTTTGGTTTTACAGGGCTTGAGCCCCAGCATTTT.

The CDR3 protein is CASSPGLVSYEQYF. CDR3 DNA sequence: TGTGCCAGCTCACCGGGACTCGTCTCCTACGAGCAGTACTTC. This chain uses TRBV18 with TRBJ2-7; TRBD2 might be the D (6 bases). Germline loops: CDR1 KGHSH, CDR2 LQKENI. Between the trimmed V and J ends, which lost 3 bases and 0 bases, there was a span of 9 bases. This CDR3 contains 14 residues.

V is TRBV7-2 and J is TRBJ1-4; a possible D gene is TRBD1 (5 bases). Trimming took off 3 bases at V and 4 bases at J, with 9 bases between the two ends. CDR1 and CDR2 from the germline V gene are SGHTA and FQGNSA. The CDR3 has 14 residues. The CDR3 sequence is CASSLAGLNEKLFF. CDR3 coding DNA: TGTGCCAGCAGCTTGGCGGGGCTTAATGAAAAACTGTTTTTT.

J is TRBJ2-1 and V is TRBV6-1; 9 bases are shared with TRBD1. With 11 bases clipped from V and 6 bases from J, the junction kept 8 bases outside the gene matches. The germline V gene encodes CDR1 MNHNS and CDR2 SASEGT. CDR3 size: 13 residues. The CDR3 DNA reads TGTGCCGCCCGGGACAGGGCCATCAATGAGCAGTTCTTC. Translation: CAARDRAINEQFF.

The V call is TRBV14, the J call TRBJ1-1; D gene ambiguous. This CDR3 is 14 amino acids long. The germline gives CDR1 SGHDN, CDR2 FVKESK. The V end was cut by 4 bases, the J end by 6 bases, with 15 bases between. The CDR3 DNA reads as TGTGCCAGCAGCCGGTTTGAAAGGAGCGCTGAAGCTTTCTTT. As protein: CASSRFERSAEAFF.

Only one count was recorded for this clone. V is TRBV6-5 and J is TRBJ2-3, with 8 bases that match TRBD2. The ends lost 6 bases at V and 9 bases at J; junction bases unmatched: 2. CDR1 and CDR2 (germline): MNHEY, SVGAGI. The CDR3 has 11 residues. CDR3 amino acids: CASSRGGTQYF. The CDR3 nucleotides read TGTGCCAGCAGCCGGGGGGGGACGCAGTATTTT.

The chain recombines TRBV19 with TRBJ2-7; 13 bases are a match to TRBD2. This CDR3 has 15 residues. V gave up 4 bases and J gave up 5 bases; unmatched junction bases: 5. Germline-derived CDR1 and CDR2 are LNHDA and SQIVND (reference sequence). The CDR3 DNA reads as TGTGCCAGTAGTACTACTAGCGGGAGGGTCCACGAGCAGTACTTC. Translation gives CASSTTSGRVHEQYF. The full variable domain, rest sourced from reference TRBV19 and TRBJ2-7, is DGGITQSPKYLFRKEGQNVTLSCEQNLNHDAMYWYRQDPGQGLRLIYYSQIVNDFQKGDIAEGYSVSREKKESFPLTVTSAQKNPTAFYLCASSTTSGRVHEQYFGPGTRLTVT.

This clone was observed a few times. The chain combines TRBV2 with TRBJ1-1, with D tentatively TRBD1 (5 bases). In germline, CDR1 is SNHLY, CDR2 FYNNEI. CDR3 length equals 14 residues. V lost 6 bases and J 4 bases, leaving 15 bases between the germline ends. The CDR3 DNA sequence: TGTGCCAGCAGGGGGGGTGGGGGAATCACTGAAGCTTTCTTT. Translation: CASRGGGGITEAFF. Full variable domain (outside the CDR3, taken from reference TRBV2 and TRBJ1-1): EPEVTQTPSHQVTQMGQEVILRCVPISNHLYFYWYRQILGQKVEFLVSFYNNEISEKSEIFDDQFSVERPDGSNFTLKIRSTKLEDSAMYFCASRGGGGITEAFFGQGTRLTVV.

CDR3 sequence (DNA): TGTGCCAGTAATTGGGACAGGGCTCAGCCCCAGCATTTT. Its protein is CASNWDRAQPQHF. The J gene is TRBJ1-5, the V gene TRBV19; 9 bases match TRBD1. CDR1 is LNHDA, CDR2 SQIVND, per germline (reference sequence). The length of the CDR3 is 13 residues. Trimming at V came to 7 bases and at J to 6 bases, leaving 4 bases not matched to a gene.

This clone appeared a single time. The V call is TRBV27, the J call TRBJ2-1; TRBD2 matches at 8 bases. V trimming: 4 bases; J trimming: 4 bases; junction bases outside the gene matches: 18. CDR3 length equals 19 residues. Per the germline V gene, CDR1 is MNHEY and CDR2 is SMNVEV (reference sequence). The CDR3 spells CASSSLSQRTSSFYNEQFF. In DNA, the CDR3 is TGTGCCAGCAGTTCATTATCCCAACGGACTAGCTCTTTTTACAATGAGCAGTTCTTC.

V is TRBV30 and J is TRBJ2-7; 9 nucleotides align to TRBD2. Looked up from germline, CDR1 is GTSNPN and CDR2 is SVGIG (reference sequence). The CDR3 has 12 amino acids. With V trimmed by 8 bases and J by 2 bases, 4 bases remained unmatched. The CDR3: CAGLASPYEQYF. Written as DNA, the CDR3 is TGTGCCGGACTAGCGTCCCCCTACGAGCAGTACTTC.

This chain uses TRBV4-1 with TRBJ1-2; 8 bases match TRBD1. Per germline, CDR1 MGHRA and CDR2 YSYEKL. The CDR3 sequence is 17 residues long. Trimming at V came to 1 base and at J to 3 bases, leaving 10 bases not matched to a gene. The CDR3, as DNA: TGCGCCAGCAGCCAAGTCGCGGCAGGGGGCAACGACTATGGCTACACCTTC. Amino acid sequence: CASSQVAAGGNDYGYTF.

There are a few counts of this clone. V is TRBV7-6 and J is TRBJ2-2; D is possibly TRBD1 (5 bases). The CDR3 sequence is 14 residues long. The V gene's germline CDR1 is SGHVS and CDR2 FNYEAQ. The V end was cut by 5 bases, the J end by 6 bases, with 13 bases between. The CDR3 DNA follows: TGTGCCAGCAGCCCGACAGCTCTCGCCGGGGAGCTGTTTTTT. Translated: CASSPTALAGELFF.

J is TRBJ2-1 and V is TRBV5-1; 10 nucleotides agree with TRBD2. The V segment lost 0 bases and the J segment 8 bases; nucleotides outside the gene matches: 5. This CDR3 has 15 residues. The germline CDR1 and CDR2 sequences are SGHRS and YFSETQ. Here the CDR3 DNA reads TGCGCCAGCAGCTTGGCTAGCGGGAGCTGGGATGAGCAGTTCTTC. This gives the protein CASSLASGSWDEQFF.

This clone showed up just once. This chain uses TRBV5-1 with TRBJ2-2; possible D gene TRBD1, 6 bases. Looked up from germline, CDR1 is SGHRS and CDR2 is YFSETQ. V was pared by 1 base and J by 12 bases, with 16 bases between. The CDR3 sequence is 14 residues long. The CDR3 region is CASSLSGGTRQLFF. CDR3 in DNA: TGCGCCAGCAGCTTGTCTGGGGGCACCCGACAGCTGTTTTTT.

V gene TRBV7-2 combines with J gene TRBJ2-7; TRBD2 agrees at 9 bases. The germline V gene encodes CDR1 SGHTA and CDR2 FQGNSA. There are 14 residues in the CDR3. V lost 10 bases, J lost 2 bases, and 9 bases stayed unmatched. The CDR3 loop is CAIAGAPGPYEQYF. The CDR3 nucleotides are TGTGCCATAGCGGGAGCCCCGGGGCCCTACGAGCAGTACTTC.

This clone was counted at least ten times. The V and J genes are TRBV5-1 and TRBJ2-3, with D perhaps matching TRBD2 (7 bases). The CDR3 sequence is 16 residues long. Germline loops: CDR1 SGHRS, CDR2 YFSETQ. V lost 7 bases and J lost 1, with 19 bases in between. CDR3 coding DNA: TGCGCCAGCCGCCGAGGGGGGGCGGCGGGCACAGATACGCAGTATTTT. As protein: CASRRGGAAGTDTQYF. Combining the CDR3 with reference TRBV5-1 and TRBJ2-3 gives the whole variable domain KAGVTQTPRYLIKTRGQQVTLSCSPISGHRSVSWYQQTPGQGLQFLFEYFSETQRNKGNFPGRFSGRQFSNSRSEMNVSTLELGDSALYLCASRRGGAAGTDTQYFGPGTRLTVL.

This clone occurred a few times. At the DNA level, this CDR3 is encoded by other sequences in the same sample as well. The rearrangement uses TRBV2 and TRBJ2-1, with 7 bases lining up with TRBD2. Germline values: CDR1 SNHLY, CDR2 FYNNEI. V lost 1 base to trimming and J lost 4 bases; unmatched junction nucleotides: 7. The CDR3 covers 16 residues. The CDR3 DNA is TGTGCCAGCAGTGAAGTCAGGCTAGCGGTATACAATGAGCAGTTCTTC. Protein product: CASSEVRLAVYNEQFF. The full variable domain, completed using reference TRBV2 and TRBJ2-1, is EPEVTQTPSHQVTQMGQEVILRCVPISNHLYFYWYRQILGQKVEFLVSFYNNEISEKSEIFDDQFSVERPDGSNFTLKIRSTKLEDSAMYFCASSEVRLAVYNEQFFGPGTRLTVL.

This clone was observed a few times. The rearrangement joins TRBV6-6 to TRBJ2-1; 11 bases agree with TRBD2. Germline CDR1 reads MNHNY; CDR2 reads SVGAGI (reference sequence). CDR3 length: 16 amino acids. Losses at the gene ends were 6 bases for V and 6 bases for J; bases not matched to a gene: 10. CDR3 loop: CASRQIAGGTINEQFF. Here the CDR3 DNA reads TGTGCCAGCAGACAAATAGCGGGAGGGACTATCAATGAGCAGTTCTTC.

The V call is TRBV7-9, the J call TRBJ2-3; no reliable D call. CDR3 length equals 14 residues. Germline CDR1 reads SEHNR; CDR2 reads FQNEAQ (reference sequence). Trimming left V 1 base short and J 5 bases short, with 10 bases between. The CDR3, as DNA: TGTGCCAGCAGCTTAGGAGGCAGAGGAGATACGCAGTATTTT. Translating it yields CASSLGGRGDTQYF. Complete variable domain (other parts from reference TRBV7-9 and TRBJ2-3): DTGVSQNPRHKITKRGQNVTFRCDPISEHNRLYWYRQTLGQGPEFLTYFQNEAQLEKSRLLSDRFSAERPKGSFSTLEIQRTEQGDSAMYLCASSLGGRGDTQYFGPGTRLTVL.

The rearrangement uses TRBV10-3 and TRBJ2-1; no reliable D call. Trimming stripped 3 bases from V and 9 bases from J, with 18 bases between. Germline V gives CDR1 ENHRY, CDR2 SYGVKD. The CDR3 extends over 15 amino acids. The CDR3 loop is CAISDRVAPLGEQFF. In nucleotides, the CDR3 is TGTGCCATCAGTGACCGGGTGGCCCCGCTGGGTGAGCAGTTCTTC.

There are a few counts of this clone. The chain couples TRBV5-1 to TRBJ1-1; D is uncertain. Trimming removed 4 bases at V and 4 bases at J, with 11 bases between. CDR1 and CDR2 (germline): SGHRS, YFSETQ. This CDR3 has 13 amino acids. The CDR3 region has the DNA TGCGCCAGCAGCCCAGACGGAGGCACTGAAGCTTTCTTT. Amino acids: CASSPDGGTEAFF.

CDR3 sequence: CASSLSLGLATLDEQFF. DNA of the CDR3: TGTGCCAGCAGCTTAAGTCTTGGGCTAGCGACGTTGGATGAGCAGTTCTTC. The rearrangement joins TRBV11-2 to TRBJ2-1; weak D call: TRBD2 (6 bases). From germline, CDR1 is SGHAT and CDR2 FQNNGV. V shed 2 bases and J shed 8 bases, with 22 bases lying between them. CDR3 size: 17 residues.

The rearrangement joins TRBV15 to TRBJ2-7, with a possible D match to TRBD2 (6 bases). CDR1 is LNHNV, CDR2 YYDKDF, per germline (reference sequence). The CDR3 loop spans 13 amino acids. The V gene lost 5 bases and the J gene lost 7 bases, with 15 bases spanning the gap. CDR3 DNA sequence: TGTGCCACCAGCGGCCCCCAAGGGAGGGAGCAGTACTTC. It yields the protein CATSGPQGREQYF. Full variable domain (rest looked up from reference TRBV15 and TRBJ2-7): DAMVIQNPRYQVTQFGKPVTLSCSQTLNHNVMYWYQQKSSQAPKLLFHYYDKDFNNEADTPDNFQSRRPNTSFCFLDIRSPGLGDTAMYLCATSGPQGREQYFGPGTRLTVT.